This passage covers 18 T cell receptor beta chains from one sample sequenced in a study of T cell repertoires in cytomegalovirus infection. The antigens for these receptors are not known. TCRdb redid the calling of the reads with MiXCR, one entry per CDR3 protein. The sample holds approximately 120,000 distinct CDR3 sequences, around 30% seen once. This specimen consisted of CD8+ T cells from cultured PBMCs, obtained from culture after CMV antigen stimulation. The origin of the receptors is a human donor in good health (CMV status not recorded). Some clones in this sample may be carry-over from other donors' samples.

This clonotype turned up a few times. This sequence joins TRBV27 and TRBJ2-7; no clear D. This CDR3 contains 14 residues. Germline CDR1 MNHEY, CDR2 SMNVEV (reference sequence). V was shortened by 9 bases and J by 1 base, with 16 bases between the two germline ends. CDR3 sequence (DNA): TGTGCCAGTGGGTCGTGGAGACAATCCTACGAGCAGTACTTC. Protein: CASGSWRQSYEQYF.

The chain uses TRBV7-9 and TRBJ2-6; D tentatively reads TRBD1 or TRBD2 (6 bases each). This CDR3 contains 18 residues. Germline lookup yields CDR1 SEHNR and CDR2 FQNEAQ (reference sequence). V was trimmed by 5 bases and J by 0 bases, leaving 17 bases between them. In nucleotides, the CDR3 is TGTGCCAGCAGCGACGGGAGTCAGGGGAGCTCTGGGGCCAACGTCCTGACTTTC. The encoded protein is CASSDGSQGSSGANVLTF.

The V gene is TRBV4-1, the J gene TRBJ2-1, with D possibly matching TRBD2 (5 bases). V shed 0 bases and J shed 5 bases, with 17 bases lying between them. The CDR3 is 17 amino acids. Germline V gene sequence: CDR1 MGHRA, CDR2 YSYEKL. CDR3 coding DNA: TGCGCCAGCAGCCAAGATCGCCCTAGCATAGGAAACAATGAGCAGTTCTTC. It specifies CASSQDRPSIGNNEQFF.

This clonotype was recorded only once. The chain uses TRBV6-2 or TRBV6-3 and TRBJ2-7; 10 nucleotides line up with TRBD1. Germline V gives CDR1 MNHEY, CDR2 SVGEGT. The CDR3 extends over 16 amino acids. After removal of 0 bases from V and 0 bases from J, the junction contained 2 bases not matched to a gene. DNA of the CDR3: TGTGCCAGCAGTTACTCGAGGACAGGGGGCTCCTACGAGCAGTACTTC. The encoded protein is CASSYSRTGGSYEQYF.

The genes are TRBV25-1 and TRBJ2-7; 9 positions match TRBD1. From germline, CDR1 is MGHDK and CDR2 SYGVNS. The CDR3 contains 18 residues. Trimming at V came to 2 bases and at J to 2 bases, leaving 13 bases not matched to a gene. The CDR3 bases are TGTGCCAGCAGTGAAACCCAGAGCCCGGGGACAGGGACCTACGAGCAGTACTTC. Translating it yields CASSETQSPGTGTYEQYF.

There are a few counts of this clonotype. The V call is TRBV12-3 or TRBV12-4, the J call TRBJ1-5; weak D call: TRBD1 (5 bases). V was trimmed by 3 bases and J by 5 bases, leaving 17 bases between them. The CDR3 consists of 16 residues. Here the CDR3 reads CASSLEGLGHDQPQHF. CDR3 bases: TGTGCCAGCAGTTTGGAGGGGTTGGGTCACGATCAGCCCCAGCATTTT.

This CDR3 reads CASSTEGGAHIQYF. In DNA form, the CDR3 reads TGTGCCAGCAGTACTGAAGGAGGCGCGCACATTCAGTACTTC. V is TRBV6-6 and J is TRBJ2-4; D perhaps matches TRBD2 (5 bases). In germline, CDR1 is MNHNY, CDR2 SVGAGI (reference sequence). This CDR3 is built from 14 residues. With 5 bases removed from V and 8 bases from J, the gap between germline ends came to 16 bases.

This clonotype came up many times. The V call is TRBV7-2, the J call TRBJ1-1; D unclear. Trimming shortened V by 1 base and J by 7 bases, and 13 bases separated the two germline ends. Germline-derived CDR1 and CDR2 are SGHTA and FQGNSA. CDR3 length: 14 residues. This CDR3 is CASSLGSWQIEAFF. The CDR3 region has the DNA TGTGCCAGCAGCTTAGGCTCCTGGCAGATTGAAGCTTTCTTT.

The gene calls are TRBV9 and TRBJ2-2; D call uncertain. The CDR3 is 13 residues long. Germline V gene lookup returns CDR1 SGDLS and CDR2 YYNGEE. V was trimmed by 7 bases and J by 3 bases, leaving 10 bases between them. The CDR3 reads CASAPEYTGELFF. For the CDR3, the DNA is TGTGCCAGCGCTCCCGAATACACCGGGGAGCTGTTTTTT.

The gene calls are TRBV6-1 and TRBJ2-2; either TRBD1 or TRBD2 may fit D (6 bases each). The CDR3 runs to 17 residues. V lost 1 base and J lost 3, with 15 bases in between. Looked up from germline, CDR1 is MNHNS and CDR2 is SASEGT. The CDR3 bases are TGTGCCAGCAGTGAAGAGTTAAGGGGGGACTACACCGGGGAGCTGTTTTTT. Its protein product is CASSEELRGDYTGELFF.

This clonotype has just a few counts. This rearrangement joins TRBV6-1 to TRBJ2-1; 7 bases are shared with TRBD2. Trimming took 4 bases from V and 3 from J; bases not matched to a gene: 3. The CDR3 length is 14 residues. The germline CDR1 and CDR2 sequences are MNHNS and SASEGT. The CDR3 DNA reads TGTGCCAGCAGTGGAACTAGCGTCTACAATGAGCAGTTCTTC. Its protein product is CASSGTSVYNEQFF.

J is TRBJ1-5 and V is TRBV4-1; possible D gene TRBD1, 5 bases. Germline V gene lookup returns CDR1 MGHRA and CDR2 YSYEKL. Trimming pared 4 bases from V and 0 bases from J, leaving 10 bases between. The length of the CDR3 is 15 residues. CDR3 in amino acids: CASSPDKNSNQPQHF. The CDR3 coding sequence is TGCGCCAGCAGCCCGGACAAGAATAGCAATCAGCCCCAGCATTTT.

The chain couples TRBV6-2 or TRBV6-3 to TRBJ2-1; TRBD2 might be the D (6 bases). In germline, CDR1 is MNHEY, CDR2 SVGEGT. The CDR3 has 15 residues. The ends were cut back, 0 bases at V and 8 bases at J, with 14 bases in the middle. The CDR3 sequence is CASSYSGTPGDEQFF. The CDR3 coding sequence is TGTGCCAGCAGTTACTCGGGGACTCCGGGGGATGAGCAGTTCTTC.

This clonotype was counted at least ten times. The genes are TRBV6-2 or TRBV6-3 and TRBJ2-1, with 11 bases identical to TRBD2. CDR3 length: 16 residues. Germline V gene sequence: CDR1 MNHEY, CDR2 SVGEGT. Unmatched junction bases numbered 7, after V lost 6 bases and J lost 3 bases. The CDR3 loop reads CASRQPLAGGYNEQFF. Written as DNA, the CDR3 is TGTGCCAGCAGACAACCCCTAGCGGGGGGCTACAATGAGCAGTTCTTC.

In its sample, this clonotype was seen many times. The rearrangement links TRBV7-2 to TRBJ1-2; no clear D. The V gene lost 10 bases and the J gene lost 0 bases, with 24 bases spanning the gap. Germline CDR1 and CDR2: SGHTA and FQGNSA. The CDR3 has 17 amino acids. The CDR3 sequence is CATPSGLRTLSNYGYTF. CDR3 DNA sequence: TGTGCCACCCCCTCAGGACTTCGGACCCTATCTAACTATGGCTACACCTTC.

This clonotype occurred a few times. The rearrangement links TRBV4-1 to TRBJ2-5; D may match TRBD1 or TRBD2 (5 bases each). The CDR3 is made up of 15 amino acids. Trimming removed 3 bases at V and 0 bases at J, with 11 bases between. In germline, CDR1 is MGHRA, CDR2 YSYEKL. The CDR3 here is CASSQPGTDQETQYF. CDR3 nucleotide sequence: TGCGCCAGCAGCCAGCCCGGGACGGACCAAGAGACCCAGTACTTC.

The chain links TRBV6-5 to TRBJ2-3; perhaps TRBD2 as D (5 bases). This CDR3 spans 17 amino acids. Germline V gene lookup returns CDR1 MNHEY and CDR2 SVGAGI. V was clipped by 2 bases and J by 8 bases, with 23 bases between them. The CDR3 bases are TGTGCCAGCAGTTACCTTCGGGATTTCGGAGTAACGGGTACGCAGTATTTT. It encodes CASSYLRDFGVTGTQYF.

J is TRBJ1-1 and V is TRBV4-2, with unresolved D. Germline CDR1 and CDR2: LGHNA and YNFKEQ. Trimming removed 0 bases at V and 1 base at J, with 6 bases between. The CDR3 contains 14 residues. The CDR3 protein is CASSQEWPNTEAFF. The CDR3 DNA reads TGTGCCAGCAGCCAAGAATGGCCGAACACTGAAGCTTTCTTT.